Included here is one T cell receptor beta chain sequence, with context. There is no known antigen for this receptor. No clone much larger than this one lies a single base away; base qualities are absent. The sample's treatment or condition, from its label and the paper: in vitro stimulation with specific CMV peptide epitopes to enrich CMV-specific T cells. TCRdb records Illumina HiSeq 1500 as the sequencer. In-frame beta chains were kept once TCRdb had trimmed the public reads at Q25 with fastp and called clones with MiXCR. Every entry covers one CDR3 protein and lists the most common genes and DNA from its rows. The sample has roughly 570,000 distinct CDR3 sequences on record, under 45% of them singletons. About 46% of the sample is held by the ten biggest clonotypes. This record belongs to a study of T cell repertoires in cytomegalovirus infection (dated by TCRdb to the late 2010s). At the level of the whole study: Recently identified HLA-C-restricted CMV epitopes, whose presentation resists viral immunomodulation, were targeted by peptide stimulations together with well-studied HLA-B-restricted epitopes. Donor HLA type was relevant to the analysis, as public TCR beta signatures indicated carriage of CMV infection together with the matching HLA type.

Overall results and qualifications from the work: Carriers of CMV infection plus the relevant HLA type were discriminated by the cumulative frequency of public TCR beta family members in the study cohort and in an independent roughly 400-donor cohort. The ex vivo response was dominated by HLA-C-restricted CMV-specific TCR beta clonotypes, which also provided the single most frequent clonotype in two of eight donors.

As encoded in the germline V gene, CDR1 is SGHVS while CDR2 is FQNEAQ. From its cysteine to its phenylalanine, the CDR3 spans 15 amino acids. Of all the DNA, just the CDR3 is kept, 45 bases in frame from base 1. The germline V end is reduced by 10 bases and the J end by 3 bases; junction bases left unmatched: 9. The source of this sequence is a human donor in good health (CMV status not recorded). Some clones in this sample may be carry-over from other donors' samples. The specimen comprised cultured PBMCs, sampled from culture after CMV antigen stimulation. Recombination linked TRBV7-8 to TRBJ2-1, with TRBD2 matching 10 junction bases. The CDR3 has the sequence CATTIGLADYNEQFF. Read as DNA, the sequence is TGTGCCACTACGATAGGACTAGCGGACTACAATGAGCAGTTCTTC.